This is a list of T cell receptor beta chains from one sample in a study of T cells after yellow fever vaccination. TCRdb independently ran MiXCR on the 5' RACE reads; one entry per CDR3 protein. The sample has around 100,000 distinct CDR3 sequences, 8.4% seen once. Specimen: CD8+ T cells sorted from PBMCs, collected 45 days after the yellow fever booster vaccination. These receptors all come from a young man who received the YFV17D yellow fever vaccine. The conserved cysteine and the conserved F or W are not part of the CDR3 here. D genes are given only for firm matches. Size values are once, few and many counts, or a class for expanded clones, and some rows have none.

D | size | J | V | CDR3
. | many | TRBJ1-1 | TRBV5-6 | ASSLGGFANTEAF
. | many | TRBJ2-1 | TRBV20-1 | SARDERFHYNEQF
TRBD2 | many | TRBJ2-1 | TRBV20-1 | SATGLADNEQF
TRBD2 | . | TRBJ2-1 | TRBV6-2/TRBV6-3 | ASSYTAGVSDEQF
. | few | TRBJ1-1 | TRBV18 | ASSLPWTAMNTEAF
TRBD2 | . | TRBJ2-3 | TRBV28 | ASSSLTLAGGPDTQY
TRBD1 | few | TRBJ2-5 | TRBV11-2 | ASSPDRGGETQY
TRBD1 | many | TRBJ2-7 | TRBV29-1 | SVESRDRGFYEQY
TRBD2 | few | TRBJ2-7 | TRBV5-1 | AISLGGRNYEQY
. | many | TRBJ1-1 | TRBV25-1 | ASSEWGGTEAF
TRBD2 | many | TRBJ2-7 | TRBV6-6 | ANGAGPYEQY
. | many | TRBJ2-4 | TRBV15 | ALGTLKNIQY
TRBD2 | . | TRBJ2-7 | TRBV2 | ASAGGTIYEQY
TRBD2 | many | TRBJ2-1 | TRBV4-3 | ASSQGLAVYNEQF
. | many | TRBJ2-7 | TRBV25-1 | ASSGHPSFRFHEQY
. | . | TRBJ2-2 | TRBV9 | ASTVGSYTRELF
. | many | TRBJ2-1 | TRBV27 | ASNLRGSYNEQF
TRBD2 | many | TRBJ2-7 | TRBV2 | ASSWTSGDPTFEQY
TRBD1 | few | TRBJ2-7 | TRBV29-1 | SVLGGGEQY
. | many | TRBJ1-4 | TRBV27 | ASSFQLSTNEKLF
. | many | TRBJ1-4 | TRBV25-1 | ASRPVTNEKLF
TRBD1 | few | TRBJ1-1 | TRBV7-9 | ASTQSGQGNTEAF
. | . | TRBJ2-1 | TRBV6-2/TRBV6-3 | ASRLDWSSYNEQF
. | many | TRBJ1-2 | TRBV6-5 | ASSPGTDYGYT
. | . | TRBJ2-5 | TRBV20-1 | SARKGLQETQY
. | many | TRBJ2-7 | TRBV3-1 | ASSQDPENEQY
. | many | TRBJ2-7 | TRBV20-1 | SARVLGSYEQY
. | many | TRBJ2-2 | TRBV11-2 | ASSFGASEPLSSGVPGELF
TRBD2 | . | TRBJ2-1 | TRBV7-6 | ASSPGLEDNEQF
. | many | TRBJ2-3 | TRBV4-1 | ASTTTILDGIGEDTQY
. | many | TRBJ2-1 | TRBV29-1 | SVVQSGRTYNEQF
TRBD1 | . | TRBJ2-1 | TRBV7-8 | ASSSRDRGYNEQF
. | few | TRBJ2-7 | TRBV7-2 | ASSLGTPGDEQY